The clone carrying this T cell receptor beta chain has ten or more counts. The antigen is not known. Time point in this sample: newly diagnosed GD, antithyroid drugs for less than 3 months. Making the TCR library involved RNA that had been extracted from PBMCs. The TCR beta library used iRepertoire HTBI primers with Arm-PCR amplification of CDR3. Each CDR3 protein is one row after TCRdb ran MiXCR on the multiplex PCR reads. The data show approximately 540,000 distinct CDR3 sequences, about 12% seen once. The data derive from a study of regulatory T cells in long-lasting Graves disease. The CDR3 spans 16 residues. Whole-study results and caveats: Persistent Graves' patients had lower TCR diversity than newly diagnosed ones. The study found persistent patients shared more public clonotypes (about 3,000) than new patients (about 990).

Another study also made use of these data, one on T cells in Graves' hyperthyroidism and ophthalmopathy. That work adds: HTBI primers drove first-round RT-PCR of the TCR CDR3.

The input for sequencing was peripheral blood mononuclear cells (PBMCs), taken at new diagnosis, from a patient treated with antithyroid drugs. This receptor was identified in a woman aged 25 to 39 with Graves disease. The V gene is TRBV12-3 or TRBV12-4, the J gene TRBJ2-3; D might be TRBD2 (6 bases). The J call is doubtful: the DNA matches TRBJ2-7 better. The CDR3 sequence: CASSPYGGTILGEQYF. The CDR3 DNA is TGTGCCAGCAGTCCCTATGGCGGGACCATTTTAGGCGAGCAGTACTTC.